This T cell receptor (beta chain) was captured in a study of radiotherapy plus CTLA-4 blockade in lung cancer. V lost 3 bases and J lost 3; bases outside the gene matches: 4. Germline V gene sequence: CDR1 SNHLY, CDR2 FYNNEI. This CDR3 spans 14 amino acids. This clone was picked up a small number of times. Only in-frame clones appear in the TCRdb table, and some are missing; sequencing was by immunoSEQ multiplex PCR. The sample includes about 87,000 clones, around 84% of them seen just once. The sequence came from a human donor with non-small cell lung cancer that progressed on radiotherapy plus ipilimumab. The J gene is TRBJ2-7, the V gene TRBV2; 8 nucleotides align to TRBD1. This specimen was peripheral blood, taken from a patient treated with radiotherapy plus ipilimumab. Written as DNA, the CDR3 is TGTGCCAGCAGTGAGCGGACAGGGCGCTACGAGCAGTACTTC. Its protein product is CASSERTGRYEQYF.